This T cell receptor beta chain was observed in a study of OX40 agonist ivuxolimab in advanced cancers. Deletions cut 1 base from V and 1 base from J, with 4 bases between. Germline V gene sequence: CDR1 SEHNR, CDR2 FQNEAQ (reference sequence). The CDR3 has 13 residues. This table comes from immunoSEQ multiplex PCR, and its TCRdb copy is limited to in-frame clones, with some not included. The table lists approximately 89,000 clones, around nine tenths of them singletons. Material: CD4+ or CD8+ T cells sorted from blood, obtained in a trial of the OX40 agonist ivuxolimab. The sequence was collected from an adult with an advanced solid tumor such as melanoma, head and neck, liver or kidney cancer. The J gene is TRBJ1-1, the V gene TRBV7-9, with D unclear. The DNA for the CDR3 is TGTGCCAGCAGCTTAGTAAAGAACACTGAAGCTTTCTTT. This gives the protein CASSLVKNTEAFF.